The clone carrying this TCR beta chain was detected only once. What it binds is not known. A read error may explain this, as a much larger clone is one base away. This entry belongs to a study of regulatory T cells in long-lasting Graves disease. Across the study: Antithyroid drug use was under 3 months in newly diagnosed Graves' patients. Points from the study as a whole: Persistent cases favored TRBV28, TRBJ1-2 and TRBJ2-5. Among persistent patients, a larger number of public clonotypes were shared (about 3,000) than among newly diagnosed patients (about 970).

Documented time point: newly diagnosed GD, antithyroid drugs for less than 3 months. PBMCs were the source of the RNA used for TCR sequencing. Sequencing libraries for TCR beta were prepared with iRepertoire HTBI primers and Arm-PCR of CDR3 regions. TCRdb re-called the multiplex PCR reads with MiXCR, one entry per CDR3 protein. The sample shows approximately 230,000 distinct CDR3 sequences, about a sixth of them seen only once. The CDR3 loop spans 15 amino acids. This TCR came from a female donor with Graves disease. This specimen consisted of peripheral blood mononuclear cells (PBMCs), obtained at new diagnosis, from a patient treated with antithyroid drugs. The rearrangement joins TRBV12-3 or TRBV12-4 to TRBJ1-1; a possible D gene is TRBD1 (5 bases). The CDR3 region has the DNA TGCACCAGCAGCCTCGGCGGGGGTATGAACACTGAAGCTTTCTTT. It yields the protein CTSSLGGGMNTEAFF.